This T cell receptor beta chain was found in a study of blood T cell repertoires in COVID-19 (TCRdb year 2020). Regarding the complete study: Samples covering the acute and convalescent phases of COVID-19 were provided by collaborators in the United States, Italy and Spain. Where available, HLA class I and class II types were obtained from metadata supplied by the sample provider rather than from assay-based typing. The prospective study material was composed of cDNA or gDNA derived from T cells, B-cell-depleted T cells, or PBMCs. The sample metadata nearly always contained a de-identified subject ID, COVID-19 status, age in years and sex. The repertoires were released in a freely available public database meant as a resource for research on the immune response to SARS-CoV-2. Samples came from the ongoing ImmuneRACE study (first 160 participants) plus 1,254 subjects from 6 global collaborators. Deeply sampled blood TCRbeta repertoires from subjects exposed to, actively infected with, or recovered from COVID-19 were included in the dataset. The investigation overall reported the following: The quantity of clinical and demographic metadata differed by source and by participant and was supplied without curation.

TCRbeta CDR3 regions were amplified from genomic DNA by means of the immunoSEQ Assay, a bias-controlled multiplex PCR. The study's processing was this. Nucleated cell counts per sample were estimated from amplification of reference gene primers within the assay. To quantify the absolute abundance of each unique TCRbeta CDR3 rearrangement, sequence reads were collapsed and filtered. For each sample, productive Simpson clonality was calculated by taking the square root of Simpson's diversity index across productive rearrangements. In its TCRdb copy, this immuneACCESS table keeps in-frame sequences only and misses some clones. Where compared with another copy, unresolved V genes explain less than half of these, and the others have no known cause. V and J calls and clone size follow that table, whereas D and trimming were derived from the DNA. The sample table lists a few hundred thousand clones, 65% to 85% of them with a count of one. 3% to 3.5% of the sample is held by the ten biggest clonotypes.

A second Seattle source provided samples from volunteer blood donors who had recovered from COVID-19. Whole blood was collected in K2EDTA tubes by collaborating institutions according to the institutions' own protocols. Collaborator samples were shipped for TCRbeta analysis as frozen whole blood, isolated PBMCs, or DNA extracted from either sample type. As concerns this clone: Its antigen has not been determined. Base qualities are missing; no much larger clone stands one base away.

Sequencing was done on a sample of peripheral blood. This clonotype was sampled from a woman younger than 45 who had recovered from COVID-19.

In nucleotides, the sequence is TGTGCCAGCAGCCAAGACCTCCCGGGGGGGGTATACAATGAGCAGTTCTTC. This is translated as CASSQDLPGGVYNEQFF. The V and J genes are TRBV3-1 (or the pseudogene TRBV3-2) and TRBJ2-1; TRBD2 matches 8 bases in the middle. Per the germline V gene (reference sequence), LGHDT is the CDR1 and YNNKEL is the CDR2. Germline trimming amounts to 0 bases on V and 4 bases on J, with 8 as the count of junction bases outside the gene matches. The CDR3 covers 17 residues, taking in both the cysteine and the phenylalanine. Just CDR3 DNA is preserved here, 51 bases in frame from base 1.